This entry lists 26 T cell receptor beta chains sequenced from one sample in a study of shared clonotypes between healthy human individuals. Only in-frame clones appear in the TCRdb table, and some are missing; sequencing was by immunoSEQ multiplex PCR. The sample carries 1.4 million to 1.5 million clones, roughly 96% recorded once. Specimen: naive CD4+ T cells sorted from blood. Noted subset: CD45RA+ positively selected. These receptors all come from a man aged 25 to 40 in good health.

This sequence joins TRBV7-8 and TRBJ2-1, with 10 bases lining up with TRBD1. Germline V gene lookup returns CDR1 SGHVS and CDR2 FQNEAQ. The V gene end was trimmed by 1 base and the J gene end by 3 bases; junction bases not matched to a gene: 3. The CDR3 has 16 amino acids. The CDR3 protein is CASSLGQGAYYNEQFF. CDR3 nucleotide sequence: TGTGCCAGCAGCTTAGGACAGGGGGCGTACTACAATGAGCAGTTCTTC.

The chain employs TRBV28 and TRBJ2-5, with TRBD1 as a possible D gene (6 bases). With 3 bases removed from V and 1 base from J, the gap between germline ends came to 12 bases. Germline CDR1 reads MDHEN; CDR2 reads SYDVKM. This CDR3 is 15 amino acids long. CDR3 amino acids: CASSLVATGQETQYF. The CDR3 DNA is TGTGCCAGCAGTTTGGTGGCGACAGGCCAAGAGACCCAGTACTTC.

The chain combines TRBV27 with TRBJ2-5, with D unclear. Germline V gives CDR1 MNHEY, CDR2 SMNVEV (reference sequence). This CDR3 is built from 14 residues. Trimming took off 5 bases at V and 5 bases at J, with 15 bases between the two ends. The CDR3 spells CASSPRSGSETQYF. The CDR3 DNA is TGTGCCAGCAGTCCCCGCTCGGGTAGTGAGACCCAGTACTTC.

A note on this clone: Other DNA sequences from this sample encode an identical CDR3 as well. The CDR3 protein is CASSKPSGSSYNEQFF. The CDR3, as DNA: TGTGCCAGTAGTAAACCTAGCGGGAGCTCTTACAATGAGCAGTTCTTC. This rearrangement joins TRBV19 to TRBJ2-1; TRBD2 matches 10 bases. The germline gives CDR1 LNHDA, CDR2 SQIVND (reference sequence). CDR3 size: 16 residues. J lost 4 bases, V lost 4 bases, and 7 bases had no gene match.

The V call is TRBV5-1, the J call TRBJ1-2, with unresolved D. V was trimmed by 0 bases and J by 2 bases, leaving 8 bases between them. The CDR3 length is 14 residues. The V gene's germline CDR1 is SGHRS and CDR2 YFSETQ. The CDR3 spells CASSLEPENYGYTF. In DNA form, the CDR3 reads TGCGCCAGCAGCTTGGAACCGGAGAACTATGGCTACACCTTC.

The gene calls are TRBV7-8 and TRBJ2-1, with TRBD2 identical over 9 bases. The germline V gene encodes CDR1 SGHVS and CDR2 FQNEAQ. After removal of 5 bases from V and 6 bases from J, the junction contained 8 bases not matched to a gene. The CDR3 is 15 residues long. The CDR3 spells CASSPRLAGLNEQFF. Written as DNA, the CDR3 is TGTGCCAGCAGCCCCCGGCTAGCGGGACTCAATGAGCAGTTCTTC.

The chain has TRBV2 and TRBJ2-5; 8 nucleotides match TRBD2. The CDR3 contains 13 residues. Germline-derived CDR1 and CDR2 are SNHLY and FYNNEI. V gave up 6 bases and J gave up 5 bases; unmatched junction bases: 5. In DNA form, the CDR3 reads TGTGCCAGCAGGGGTAGCGGGATTGAGACCCAGTACTTC. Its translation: CASRGSGIETQYF.

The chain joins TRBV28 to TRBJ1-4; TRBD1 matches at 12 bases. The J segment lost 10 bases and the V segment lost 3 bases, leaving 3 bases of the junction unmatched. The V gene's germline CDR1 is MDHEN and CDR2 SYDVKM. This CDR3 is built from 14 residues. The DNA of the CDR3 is TGTGCCAGCAGTTTCCGGGACAGGGGGCGAAAACTGTTTTTT. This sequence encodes CASSFRDRGRKLFF.

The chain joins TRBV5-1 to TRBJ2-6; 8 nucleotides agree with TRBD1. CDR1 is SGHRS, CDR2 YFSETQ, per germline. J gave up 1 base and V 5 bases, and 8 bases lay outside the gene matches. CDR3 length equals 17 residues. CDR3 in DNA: TGCGCCAGCAGTGTGGACAGGGCAGAGTCTGGGGCCAACGTCCTGACTTTC. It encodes CASSVDRAESGANVLTF. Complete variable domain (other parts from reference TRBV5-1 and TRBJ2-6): KAGVTQTPRYLIKTRGQQVTLSCSPISGHRSVSWYQQTPGQGLQFLFEYFSETQRNKGNFPGRFSGRQFSNSRSEMNVSTLELGDSALYLCASSVDRAESGANVLTFGAGSRLTVL.

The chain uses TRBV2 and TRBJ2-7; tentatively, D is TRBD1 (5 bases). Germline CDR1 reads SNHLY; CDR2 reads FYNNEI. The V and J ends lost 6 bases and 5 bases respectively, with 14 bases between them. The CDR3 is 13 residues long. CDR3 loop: CASRGLAVHEQYF. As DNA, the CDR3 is TGTGCCAGCAGGGGGCTTGCGGTACACGAGCAGTACTTC.

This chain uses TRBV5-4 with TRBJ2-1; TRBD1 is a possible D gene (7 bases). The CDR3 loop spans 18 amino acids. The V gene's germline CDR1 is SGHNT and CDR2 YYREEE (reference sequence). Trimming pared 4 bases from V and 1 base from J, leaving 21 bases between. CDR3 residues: CASSPVGGTVNSYNEQFF. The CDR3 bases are TGTGCCAGCAGCCCCGTTGGCGGGACAGTGAATTCCTACAATGAGCAGTTCTTC.

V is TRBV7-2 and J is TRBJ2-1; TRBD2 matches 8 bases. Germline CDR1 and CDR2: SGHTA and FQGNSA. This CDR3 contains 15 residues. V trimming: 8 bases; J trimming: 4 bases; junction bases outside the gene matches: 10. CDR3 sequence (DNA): TGTGCCAGCTCGTTTGGGGCTAGCGGGTACAATGAGCAGTTCTTC. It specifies CASSFGASGYNEQFF.

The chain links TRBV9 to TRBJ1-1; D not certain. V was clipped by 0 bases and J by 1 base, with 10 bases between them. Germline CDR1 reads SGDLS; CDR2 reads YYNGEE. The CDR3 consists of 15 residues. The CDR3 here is CASSVDENPNTEAFF. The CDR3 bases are TGTGCCAGCAGCGTAGATGAAAACCCGAACACTGAAGCTTTCTTT.

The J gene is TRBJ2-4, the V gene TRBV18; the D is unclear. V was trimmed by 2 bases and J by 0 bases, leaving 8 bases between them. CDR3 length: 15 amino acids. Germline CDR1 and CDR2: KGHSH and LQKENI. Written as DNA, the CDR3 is TGTGCCAGCTCACCAAACGGGTTAGCCAAAAACATTCAGTACTTC. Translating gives CASSPNGLAKNIQYF. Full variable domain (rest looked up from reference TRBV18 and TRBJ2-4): NAGVMQNPRHLVRRRGQEARLRCSPMKGHSHVYWYRQLPEEGLKFMVYLQKENIIDESGMPKERFSAEFPKEGPSILRIQQVVRGDSAAYFCASSPNGLAKNIQYFGAGTRLSVL.

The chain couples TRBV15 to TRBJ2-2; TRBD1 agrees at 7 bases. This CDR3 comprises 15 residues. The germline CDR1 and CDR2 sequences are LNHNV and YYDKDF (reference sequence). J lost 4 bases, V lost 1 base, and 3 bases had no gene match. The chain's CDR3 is CATSRAGQITGELFF. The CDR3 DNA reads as TGTGCCACCAGCAGAGCGGGACAGATCACCGGGGAGCTGTTTTTT. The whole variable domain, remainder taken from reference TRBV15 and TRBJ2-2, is DAMVIQNPRYQVTQFGKPVTLSCSQTLNHNVMYWYQQKSSQAPKLLFHYYDKDFNNEADTPDNFQSRRPNTSFCFLDIRSPGLGDTAMYLCATSRAGQITGELFFGEGSRLTVL.

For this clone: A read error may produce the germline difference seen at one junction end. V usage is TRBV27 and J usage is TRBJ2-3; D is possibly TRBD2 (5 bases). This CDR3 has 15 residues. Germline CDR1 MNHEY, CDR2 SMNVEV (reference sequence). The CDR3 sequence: CATSGVSGYTDTQYF. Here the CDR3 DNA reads TGTGCCACCAGTGGTGTTTCGGGATACACAGATACGCAGTATTTT.

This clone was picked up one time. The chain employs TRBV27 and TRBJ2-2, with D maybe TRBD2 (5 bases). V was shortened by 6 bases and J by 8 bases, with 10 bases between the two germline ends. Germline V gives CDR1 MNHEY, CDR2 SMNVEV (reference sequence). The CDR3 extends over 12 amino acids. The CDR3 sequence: CASRNRGGELFF. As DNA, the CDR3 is TGTGCCAGCAGGAACCGAGGGGGGGAGCTGTTTTTT.

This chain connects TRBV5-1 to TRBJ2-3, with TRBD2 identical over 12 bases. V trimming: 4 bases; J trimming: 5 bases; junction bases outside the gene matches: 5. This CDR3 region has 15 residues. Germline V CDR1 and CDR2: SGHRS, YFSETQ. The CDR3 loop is CASSASGRGRDTQYF. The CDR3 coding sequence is TGCGCCAGCAGCGCTAGCGGGAGGGGTAGAGATACGCAGTATTTT.

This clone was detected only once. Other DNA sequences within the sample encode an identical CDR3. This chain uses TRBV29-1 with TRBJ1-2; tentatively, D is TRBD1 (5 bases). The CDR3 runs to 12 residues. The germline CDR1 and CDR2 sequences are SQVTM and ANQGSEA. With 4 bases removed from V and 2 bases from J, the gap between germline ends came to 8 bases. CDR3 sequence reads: CSVVDRNYGYTF. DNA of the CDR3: TGCAGCGTTGTAGACAGAAACTATGGCTACACCTTC.

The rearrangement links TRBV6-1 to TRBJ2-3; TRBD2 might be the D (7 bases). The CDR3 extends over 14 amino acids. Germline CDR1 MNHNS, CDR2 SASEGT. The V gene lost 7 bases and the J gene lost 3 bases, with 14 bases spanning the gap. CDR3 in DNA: TGTGCCAGCACTCAGGGGAGGGGAACAGATACGCAGTATTTT. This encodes CASTQGRGTDTQYF.

CDR3 DNA sequence: TGTGCCAGCAGCATCGACAGGGGGCTGGGCACTGAAGCTTTCTTT. The encoded protein is CASSIDRGLGTEAFF. The rearrangement joins TRBV5-4 to TRBJ1-1; 10 nucleotides agree with TRBD1. Germline CDR1 reads SGHNT; CDR2 reads YYREEE (reference sequence). V trimming: 4 bases; J trimming: 4 bases; junction bases outside the gene matches: 7. The CDR3 is 15 amino acids.

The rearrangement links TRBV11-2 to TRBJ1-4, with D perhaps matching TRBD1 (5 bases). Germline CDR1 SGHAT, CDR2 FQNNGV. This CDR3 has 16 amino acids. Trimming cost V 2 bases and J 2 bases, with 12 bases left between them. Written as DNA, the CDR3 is TGTGCCAGCAGCTTACCAAGGGCAGGGACTAATGAAAAACTGTTTTTT. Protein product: CASSLPRAGTNEKLFF.

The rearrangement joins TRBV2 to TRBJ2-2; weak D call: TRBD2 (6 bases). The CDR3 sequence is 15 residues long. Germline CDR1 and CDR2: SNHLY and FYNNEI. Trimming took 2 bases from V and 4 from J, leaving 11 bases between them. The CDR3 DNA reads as TGTGCCAGCAGTGAATCACTAGCCGGCACCGGGGAGCTGTTTTTT. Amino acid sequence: CASSESLAGTGELFF.

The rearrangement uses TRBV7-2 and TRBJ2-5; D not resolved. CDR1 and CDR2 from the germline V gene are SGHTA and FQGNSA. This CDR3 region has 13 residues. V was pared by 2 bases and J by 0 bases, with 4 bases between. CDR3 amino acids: CASSLSNQETQYF. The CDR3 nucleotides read TGTGCCAGCAGCTTATCCAACCAAGAGACCCAGTACTTC.

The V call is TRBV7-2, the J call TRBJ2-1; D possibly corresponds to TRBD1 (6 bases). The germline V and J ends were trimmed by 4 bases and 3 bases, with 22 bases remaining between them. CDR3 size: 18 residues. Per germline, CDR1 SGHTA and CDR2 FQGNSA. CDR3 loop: CASSSDSLARLLYNEQFF. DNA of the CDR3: TGTGCCAGCAGCTCGGACAGTTTAGCGCGTCTGCTCTACAATGAGCAGTTCTTC.

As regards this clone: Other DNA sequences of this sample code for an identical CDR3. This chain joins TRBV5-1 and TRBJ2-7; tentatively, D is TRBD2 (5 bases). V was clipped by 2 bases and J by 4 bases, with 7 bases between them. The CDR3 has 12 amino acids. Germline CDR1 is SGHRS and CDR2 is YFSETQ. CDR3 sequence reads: CASSLSGYEQYF. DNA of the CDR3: TGCGCCAGCAGCTTATCGGGATACGAGCAGTACTTC. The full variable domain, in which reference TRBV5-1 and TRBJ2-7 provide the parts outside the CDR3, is KAGVTQTPRYLIKTRGQQVTLSCSPISGHRSVSWYQQTPGQGLQFLFEYFSETQRNKGNFPGRFSGRQFSNSRSEMNVSTLELGDSALYLCASSLSGYEQYFGPGTRLTVT.